The clone carrying this TCR beta chain was observed a few times. The target antigen is unknown. The record originates from a study of T cells after yellow fever vaccination. Across the whole study: Libraries from low-cell-number fractions were prepared with the SMART-Seq v4 Ultra Low Input RNA kit. Overall study findings and caveats: Most clones from primary vaccination were detected again post-booster (almost 98% CD4, 88% CD8). Contaminants from the bulk population, in the form of abundant clonotypes, could be found in FACS-sorted repertoires.

Germline CDR1 and CDR2: MNHEY and SVGEGT. Trimming took 7 bases from V and 3 from J, leaving 17 bases between them. The CDR3 spans 15 residues. TCRdb re-derived calls from the 5' RACE reads in MiXCR, one entry per CDR3 protein. The sample consists of over 150,000 distinct CDR3 sequences, 5.5% to 8% of them appearing once. The clonotype was recovered from a man younger than 30 who received the YFV17D yellow fever vaccine. The specimen comprised CD4+ T cells sorted from PBMCs, sampled on the day of the first yellow fever vaccination. This chain connects TRBV6-2 or TRBV6-3 to TRBJ2-3; D is undetermined. As DNA, the CDR3 is TGTGCCAGCAAGTTTTCAGGCAGGCCTACAGATACGCAGTATTTT. As protein: CASKFSGRPTDTQYF.